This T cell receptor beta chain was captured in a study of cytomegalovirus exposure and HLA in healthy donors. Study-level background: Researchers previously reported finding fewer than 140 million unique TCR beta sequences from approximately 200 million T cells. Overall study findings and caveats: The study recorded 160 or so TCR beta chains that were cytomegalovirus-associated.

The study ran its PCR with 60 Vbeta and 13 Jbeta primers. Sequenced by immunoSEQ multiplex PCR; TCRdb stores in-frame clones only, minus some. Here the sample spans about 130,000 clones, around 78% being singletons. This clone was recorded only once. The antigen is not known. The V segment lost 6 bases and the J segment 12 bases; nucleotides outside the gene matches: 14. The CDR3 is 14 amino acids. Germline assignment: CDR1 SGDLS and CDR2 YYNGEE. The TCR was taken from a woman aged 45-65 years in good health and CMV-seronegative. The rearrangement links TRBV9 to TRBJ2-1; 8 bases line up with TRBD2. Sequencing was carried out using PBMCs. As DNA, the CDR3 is TGTGCCAGCAAAGGGGCGGGAGGCACGTCTGGGCAGTTCTTC. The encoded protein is CASKGAGGTSGQFF.